A selection of T cell receptor beta chains follows, all from one sample in a study of blood T cell repertoires in COVID-19. Sequenced by immunoSEQ multiplex PCR; TCRdb stores in-frame clones only, minus some. This sample has 310,000 or so clones, with approximately 88% found just once. The sequencing sample was made of PBMCs or T cells enriched from blood (not recorded which). The receptors shown here come from a woman in her thirties or forties who had recovered from COVID-19. The CDR3 runs from the conserved cysteine through the conserved F or W. The D gene is left open where the match is weak. Some rows mark clone size as missing; the rest say once, few, many or name a class of expanded clone.

j_call clone_size v_call d_call cdr3_aa cdr3_nt
TRBJ2-1 . TRBV7-2 TRBD2 CASSLALAGGNEQFF TGTGCCAGCAGCTTAGCGCTAGCGGGGGGCAATGAGCAGTTCTTC
TRBJ1-6 . TRBV4-3 . CASSQVPLASSYNSPLHF TGCGCCAGCAGCCAAGTTCCCTTGGCTAGCTCCTATAATTCACCCCTCCACTTT
TRBJ2-7 . TRBV2 . CASSPRGSYEQYF TGTGCCAGCAGTCCGCGGGGCTCCTACGAGCAGTACTTC
TRBJ1-1 . TRBV6-5 TRBD1 CASILQQGALTEAFF TGTGCCAGCATTCTACAACAGGGGGCGCTGACTGAAGCTTTCTTT
TRBJ1-2 . TRBV27 . CASSQYGTNYGYTF TGTGCCAGCAGTCAATACGGGACAAACTATGGCTACACCTTC
TRBJ2-1 . TRBV28 TRBD1 CASSLPTGPRGEQFF TGTGCCAGCAGTTTACCGACAGGGCCCAGAGGTGAGCAGTTCTTC
TRBJ2-3 . TRBV24-1 . CATSVGDGTDTQYF TGTGCCACCAGTGTGGGAGACGGAACAGATACGCAGTATTTT
TRBJ1-5 . TRBV6-5 TRBD1 CASSPAGQGYQPQHF TGTGCCAGCAGTCCTGCGGGACAGGGGTATCAGCCCCAGCATTTT
TRBJ2-7 . TRBV7-9 . CASSSGGAGTLYEQYF TGTGCCAGCAGCTCCGGCGGGGCCGGAACCTTGTACGAGCAGTACTTC
TRBJ2-5 . TRBV7-9 TRBD2 CASSPRRTSRGETQYF TGTGCCAGCAGCCCCAGACGGACTAGTCGCGGGGAGACCCAGTACTTC
TRBJ2-3 . TRBV10-3 TRBD1 CAISEGQGADTQYF TGTGCCATCAGCGAAGGACAGGGAGCAGATACGCAGTATTTT
TRBJ2-2 . TRBV4-1 . CASSQGLNTGELFF TGCGCCAGCAGCCAAGGGCTGAACACCGGGGAGCTGTTTTTT
TRBJ2-1 . TRBV24-1 . CATSGDYNEQFF TGTGCCACCAGCGGAGATTACAATGAGCAGTTCTTC
TRBJ2-7 . TRBV10-3 TRBD1 CAIKGQVDFYEQYF TGTGCCATCAAAGGACAGGTGGATTTCTACGAGCAGTACTTC
TRBJ1-1 . TRBV24-1 . CATSDFSGVEQNTEAFF TGTGCCACCAGTGATTTTTCGGGTGTGGAGCAGAACACTGAAGCTTTCTTT
TRBJ2-2 once TRBV13 TRBD2 CASRVAGGIGELFF TGTGCCAGCAGGGTGGCGGGAGGAATCGGGGAGCTGTTTTTT
TRBJ2-1 . TRBV5-4 . CASSLVGGNEQFF TGTGCCAGCAGCTTGGTAGGAGGAAATGAGCAGTTCTTC
TRBJ2-7 . TRBV19 . CASSIPGVRHEQYF TGTGCCAGTAGTATCCCCGGGGTTAGGCACGAGCAGTACTTC
TRBJ2-3 . TRBV28 TRBD2 CASSRDFAWGREADTQYF TGTGCCAGCAGCCGCGACTTCGCATGGGGGAGGGAGGCAGATACGCAGTATTTT
TRBJ2-5 . TRBV11-2 . CASSLLTGQETQYF TGTGCCAGCAGCTTACTGACGGGTCAAGAGACCCAGTACTTC
TRBJ2-2 . TRBV11-3 . CASSLSGSTGELFF TGTGCCAGCAGCTTGTCCGGGAGTACCGGGGAGCTGTTTTTT
TRBJ2-3 . TRBV7-2 TRBD1 CASSLDRGRISTDTQYF TGTGCCAGCAGCCTCGACAGGGGGCGCATCTCCACAGATACGCAGTATTTT
TRBJ1-3 . TRBV6-5 TRBD1 CASSTGVYGNTIYF TGTGCCAGCAGTACAGGGGTGTATGGAAACACCATATATTTT
TRBJ2-7 . TRBV25-1 . CASSESYYEQYF TGTGCCAGCAGTGAGTCCTACTACGAGCAGTACTTC
TRBJ1-1 . TRBV10-3 . CAIKTVNTEAFF TGTGCCATCAAAACAGTGAACACTGAAGCTTTCTTT
TRBJ2-1 . TRBV14 TRBD1 CASSRTGPPKYNEQFF TGTGCCAGCAGCCGGACAGGGCCTCCAAAGTACAATGAGCAGTTCTTC
TRBJ2-6 . TRBV19 . CASKMDDRNSGANVLTF TGTGCCAGTAAGATGGACGACAGGAACTCTGGGGCCAACGTCCTGACTTTC
TRBJ2-2 . TRBV2 TRBD1 CASSSTGAHTGELFF TGTGCCAGCAGTTCGACAGGGGCCCACACCGGGGAGCTGTTTTTT
TRBJ1-2 many TRBV10-3 . CAISESWRNYGYTF TGTGCCATCAGTGAGTCCTGGAGAAACTATGGCTACACCTTC